These 2 T cell receptor beta chains were sequenced from one sample in a study of shared T cell receptors in the human thymus. Generated by immunoSEQ multiplex PCR, the TCRdb table keeps only in-frame clones and is missing some. The data contain some 720,000 clones, roughly 90% of them singletons. The same data also went into a second study, on human thymus T cells.

Specimen: thymocytes. These receptors originate from a boy under two years old with a congenital heart defect.

The rearrangement links TRBV4-1 to TRBJ2-7; D not resolved. Germline CDR1 reads MGHRA; CDR2 reads YSYEKL. This CDR3 has 14 amino acids. V dropped 0 bases and J dropped 7 bases, with 13 bases sitting between them. CDR3 amino acids: CASSQDGEAREQYF. The CDR3 DNA reads as TGCGCCAGCAGCCAAGATGGAGAAGCTCGGGAGCAGTACTTC.

The rearrangement links TRBV5-6 to TRBJ1-1; D might be TRBD1 (5 bases). The CDR3 totals 12 residues. Trimming cost V 4 bases and J 8 bases, with 12 bases left between them. Germline V gene sequence: CDR1 SGHDT, CDR2 YYEEEE. The CDR3 region is CASSRGTREAFF. The CDR3 region has the DNA TGTGCCAGCAGCCGGGGGACCAGAGAAGCTTTCTTT.